A single sample gave rise to the 11 T cell receptor beta chains below, sequenced in a study of T cells in Graves' hyperthyroidism and ophthalmopathy (dated by TCRdb to the late 2010s). The method was multiplex PCR. Sequencing instrument: Illumina HiSeq 2000. The TCR beta CDR3 regions were amplified from RNA transcripts. The first round of RT-PCR for the TCR CDR3 was performed with the HTBI primer set and the Qiagen OneStep RT-PCR kit. TCRdb reprocessed the public reads (quality trimming at Q25 with fastp, clone calling with MiXCR) and kept in-frame beta chains. Identical CDR3 proteins give one entry, which carries the most common genes and DNA. This sample holds roughly 580,000 distinct CDR3 sequences; over 11% were observed only once. Approximately 5.7% of the sample comes from the top ten. The sequenced sample was blood. The receptors derive from a woman under 40 with Graves' hyperthyroidism that later progressed to Graves' ophthalmopathy.

This clonotype was seen many times. The rearrangement joins TRBV6-8 to TRBJ2-7; 8 bases align to TRBD2. V shed 6 bases and J 4 bases; nucleotides not matched to a gene: 20. This CDR3 spans 18 amino acids. From germline, CDR1 is MNHGY and CDR2 SAAAGT. CDR3 nucleotide sequence: TGTGCCAGCAGATATGCACGTGGCGGGGGGACTAGACTTTACGAGCAGTACTTC. Its protein product is CASRYARGGGTRLYEQYF.

This clonotype has ten or more counts. The gene calls are TRBV6-1 and TRBJ1-5; 10 bases are a match to TRBD1. Germline CDR1 MNHNS, CDR2 SASEGT. The CDR3 covers 16 residues. Trimming at V came to 5 bases and at J to 8 bases, leaving 12 bases not matched to a gene. The CDR3 is CASSSPGQGSDEPQHF. CDR3 nucleotide sequence: TGTGCCAGCAGTTCACCGGGACAGGGGAGCGATGAGCCCCAGCATTTT.

The table lists this clonotype with many counts. CDR3 bases: TGTGCCAGCAGTTTTTACGGGGACAGGGAAAGGACTGAAGCTTTCTTT. Translated, it gives CASSFYGDRERTEAFF. The gene calls are TRBV12-3 or TRBV12-4 and TRBJ1-1, with TRBD1 identical over 9 bases. The CDR3 covers 16 residues. The V gene end was trimmed by 3 bases and the J gene end by 5 bases; junction bases not matched to a gene: 10.

This clonotype was detected only a few times. This rearrangement joins TRBV19 to TRBJ1-5; no firm D call. The CDR3 is made up of 13 amino acids. The germline V and J ends were trimmed by 3 bases and 4 bases, with 7 bases remaining between them. Germline V gives CDR1 LNHDA, CDR2 SQIVND (reference sequence). Written as DNA, the CDR3 is TGTGCCAGTAGTATCAGTCTAAATCAGCCCCAGCATTTT. It translates to CASSISLNQPQHF.

The rearrangement links TRBV7-2 to TRBJ2-2; D unresolved. This CDR3 contains 14 residues. Germline-derived CDR1 and CDR2 are SGHTA and FQGNSA. Trimming took off 2 bases at V and 4 bases at J, with 8 bases between the two ends. The CDR3 DNA sequence: TGTGCCAGCAGCTTAAGAGGTTCCACCGGGGAGCTGTTTTTT. Its protein product is CASSLRGSTGELFF.

Ten or more counts support this clonotype. This chain uses TRBV11-2 with TRBJ1-1; 8 bases map to TRBD1. This CDR3 has 12 residues. V dropped 5 bases and J dropped 11; count of bases not matched to a gene: 7. Germline V gene data show CDR1 as SGHAT and CDR2 as FQNNGV. CDR3 DNA: TGTGCCAGCAGCACGAGACAGGGGATGGCTTTCTTT. Translating gives CASSTRQGMAFF.

The table lists this clonotype with many counts. The chain has TRBV6-2 or TRBV6-3 and TRBJ2-5, with D possibly being TRBD1 or TRBD2 (5 bases each). V was pared by 2 bases and J by 4 bases, with 14 bases between. Germline V gives CDR1 MNHEY, CDR2 SVGEGT. The CDR3 length is 15 residues. The CDR3 DNA is TGTGCCAGCAGTTACGGGGCTGAGGGGACAGAGACCCAGTACTTC. It yields the protein CASSYGAEGTETQYF.

This clonotype was seen ten or more times. The chain recombines TRBV24-1 with TRBJ1-1; 12 positions match TRBD1. Trimming cost V 7 bases and J 4 bases; bases outside gene matches: 9. This CDR3 is built from 16 residues. The germline gives CDR1 KGHDR, CDR2 SFDVKD. In nucleotides, the CDR3 is TGTGCCACCAGCCCGGGACAGGGGGCATTAGGCACTGAAGCTTTCTTT. Its protein is CATSPGQGALGTEAFF.

In this sample, this clonotype turned up many times. CDR3 residues: CASNAPLAGGGNEQFF. In DNA, the CDR3 is TGTGCCAGCAATGCCCCGCTAGCGGGAGGGGGCAATGAGCAGTTCTTC. The J gene is TRBJ2-1, the V gene TRBV2; 12 bases are shared with TRBD2. Germline CDR1 and CDR2: SNHLY and FYNNEI. This CDR3 comprises 16 residues. The V gene end was trimmed by 7 bases and the J gene end by 6 bases; junction bases not matched to a gene: 10.

In this sample, this clonotype turned up many times. The CDR3 spells CASSYLGGLAYGYTF. The CDR3 region has the DNA TGTGCCAGCAGCTATCTCGGAGGTTTGGCCTATGGCTACACCTTC. The rearrangement uses TRBV28 and TRBJ1-2; no reliable D call. Germline V gives CDR1 MDHEN, CDR2 SYDVKM. V lost 6 bases to trimming and J lost 4 bases, with 18 bases between them. The CDR3 has 15 amino acids.

The chain uses TRBV4-1 and TRBJ2-5; D is unclear. The CDR3 contains 18 residues. Trimming pared 0 bases from V and 1 base from J, leaving 18 bases between. Germline CDR1 and CDR2: MGHRA and YSYEKL. The CDR3 loop reads CASSQEGLRPQLQETQYF. The CDR3 region has the DNA TGCGCCAGCAGCCAAGAAGGGTTGCGGCCGCAACTCCAAGAGACCCAGTACTTC.